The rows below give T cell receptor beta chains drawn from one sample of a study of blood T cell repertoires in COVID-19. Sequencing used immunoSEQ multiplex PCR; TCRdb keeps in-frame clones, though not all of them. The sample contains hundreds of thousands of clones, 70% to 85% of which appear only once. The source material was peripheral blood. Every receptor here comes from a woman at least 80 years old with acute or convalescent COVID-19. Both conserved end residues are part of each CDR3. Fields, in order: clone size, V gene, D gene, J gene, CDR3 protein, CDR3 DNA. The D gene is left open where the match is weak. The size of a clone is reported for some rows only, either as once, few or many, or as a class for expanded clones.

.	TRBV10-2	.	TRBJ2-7	CARSRGHPYEQYF	TGCGCCAGAAGCAGAGGACACCCCTACGAGCAGTACTTC
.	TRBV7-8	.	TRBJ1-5	CASSLGQGGQPQHF	TGTGCCAGCAGCTTAGGGCAGGGTGGACAGCCCCAGCATTTT
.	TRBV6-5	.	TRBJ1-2	CASSSAGVSGYTF	TGTGCCAGCAGTTCCGCAGGGGTTAGTGGCTACACCTTC
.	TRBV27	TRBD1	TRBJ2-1	CASSWQGAGNEQFF	TGTGCCAGCAGTTGGCAGGGGGCAGGGAATGAGCAGTTCTTC
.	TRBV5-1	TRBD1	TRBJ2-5	CASSIGTGVETQYF	TGCGCCAGCAGCATCGGGACAGGGGTAGAGACCCAGTACTTC
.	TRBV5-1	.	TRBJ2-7	CASAWKNTGQNYEQYF	TGCGCCAGCGCATGGAAAAATACAGGGCAAAACTACGAGCAGTACTTC
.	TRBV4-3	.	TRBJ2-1	CASSQDRASSTYNEQFF	TGCGCCAGCAGCCAAGATCGCGCTAGCTCCACGTACAATGAGCAGTTCTTC
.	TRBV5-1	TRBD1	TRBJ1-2	CASSRGTDYGYTF	TGCGCCAGCAGCCGAGGGACAGACTATGGCTACACCTTC
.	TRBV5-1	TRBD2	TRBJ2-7	CASSPSGLAAYEQYF	TGCGCCAGCAGCCCCTCGGGACTAGCGGCCTACGAGCAGTACTTC
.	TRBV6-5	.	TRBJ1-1	CASSPGGVNTEAFF	TGTGCCAGCAGCCCGGGGGGGGTGAACACTGAAGCTTTCTTT
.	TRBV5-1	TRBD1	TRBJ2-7	CASSPGTVTYEQYF	TGCGCCAGCAGCCCCGGGACAGTTACCTACGAGCAGTACTTC
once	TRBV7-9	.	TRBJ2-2	CASSLVRPANTGELFF	TGTGCCAGCAGCTTAGTCCGTCCGGCGAACACCGGGGAGCTGTTTTTT
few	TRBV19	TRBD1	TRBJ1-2	CASSRTGNYGYTF	TGTGCCAGTAGTAGGACAGGGAATTATGGCTACACCTTC
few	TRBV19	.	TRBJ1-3	CATYNEGTSGGNTIYF	TGTGCCACCTACAATGAGGGGACTTCTGGGGGAAACACCATATATTTT
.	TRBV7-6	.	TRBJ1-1	CASSRSPQGRLDTEAFF	TGTGCCAGCAGCCGGTCGCCACAGGGAAGGTTGGACACTGAAGCTTTCTTT
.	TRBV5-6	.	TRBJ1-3	CASSTGESSGNTIYF	TGTGCCAGCAGCACGGGGGAAAGCTCTGGAAACACCATATATTTT
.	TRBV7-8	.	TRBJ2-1	CASSPRGGVVNEQFF	TGTGCCAGCAGCCCGAGAGGGGGGGTGGTCAATGAGCAGTTCTTC
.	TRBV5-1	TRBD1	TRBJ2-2	CASSVGQPAGELFF	TGCGCCAGCAGCGTGGGACAGCCGGCCGGGGAGCTGTTTTTT
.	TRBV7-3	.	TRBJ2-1	CASSLGAGYNEQFF	TGTGCCAGCAGCTTAGGGGCTGGGTACAATGAGCAGTTCTTC
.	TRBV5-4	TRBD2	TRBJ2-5	CASSRPTSGRLETQYF	TGTGCCAGCAGCCGACCGACTAGCGGGAGGTTGGAGACCCAGTACTTC
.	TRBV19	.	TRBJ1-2	CASDITSDASYGYTF	TGTGCCAGCGACATCACTAGTGACGCTTCCTATGGCTACACCTTC
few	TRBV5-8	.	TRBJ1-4	CASSPHTGTHNEKLFF	TGTGCCAGCAGCCCTCATACGGGGACACATAATGAAAAACTGTTTTTT
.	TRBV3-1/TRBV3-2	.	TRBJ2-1	CASSRRSGVGNEQFF	TGTGCCAGCAGCCGGCGCTCAGGTGTCGGCAATGAGCAGTTCTTC
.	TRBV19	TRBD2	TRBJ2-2	CASSMREGRTGELFF	TGTGCCAGTAGTATGCGGGAGGGCCGCACCGGGGAGCTGTTTTTT
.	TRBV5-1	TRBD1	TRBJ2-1	CASSLQGNNEQFF	TGCGCCAGCAGCTTACAGGGGAACAATGAGCAGTTCTTC
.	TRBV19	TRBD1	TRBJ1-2	CASSNRDRAYGYTF	TGTGCCAGTAGTAACCGGGACAGGGCCTATGGCTACACCTTC
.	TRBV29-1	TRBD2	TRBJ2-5	CSVVGGETQYF	TGCAGCGTTGTGGGGGGGGAGACCCAGTACTTC
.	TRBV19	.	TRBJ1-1	CASTQAGRRTEAFF	TGTGCCAGTACCCAAGCAGGCAGACGGACTGAAGCTTTCTTT
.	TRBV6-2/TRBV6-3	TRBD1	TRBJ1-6	CASSSSGQWGLNSPLHF	TGTGCCAGCAGTTCATCGGGACAGTGGGGATTAAATTCACCCCTCCACTTT